The sequence of this TCR beta chain was determined in a study of Graves' ophthalmopathy and Graves' hyperthyroidism. In the study overall: Before any treatment, peripheral blood was taken at the initial diagnosis.

The sequenced template was RNA, covering the TCR beta CDR3 region. Scientists carried out first-round RT-PCR using HTBI primers and then a second-round multiplex PCR. Via MiXCR, TCRdb re-called the multiplex PCR reads, giving one row per CDR3 protein. The table lists about 180,000 distinct CDR3 sequences, roughly 37% of them singletons. In the case of this clonotype: The antigen is undetermined.

Germline lookup yields CDR1 MDHEN and CDR2 SYDVKM. The CDR3 spans 17 residues. Trimming cost V 5 bases and J 4 bases, with 21 bases left between them. Study observations and caveats: Most thyroid clonotypes expanded beyond 0.001 frequency were also found in blood.

The source of this sequence is a middle-aged woman with Graves' ophthalmopathy. The chain joins TRBV28 to TRBJ1-5, with D perhaps matching TRBD1 (5 bases). Sequencing was performed on peripheral blood. The CDR3 spells CASSPRKGLAWNQPQHF. The CDR3 DNA reads as TGTGCCAGCAGTCCCCGAAAGGGGTTGGCTTGGAATCAGCCCCAGCATTTT.